This T cell receptor beta chain was identified in a study of blood T cell repertoires in COVID-19. As for the study in general: From the United States, Italy and Spain came samples of acute and convalescent COVID-19.

Trimming shortened V by 3 bases and J by 8 bases, and 11 bases separated the two germline ends. From germline, CDR1 is MDHEN and CDR2 SYDVKM. This CDR3 contains 14 residues. Authors' analysis steps: Estimation of nucleated cell counts was performed using reference gene primer amplification. Measured with immunoSEQ multiplex PCR; TCRdb has only the in-frame clones, and not every one. The V and J calls and clone size were taken over from that table, and D and trimming were inferred from the DNA. The sample includes over 55,000 clones, approximately 86% of them seen just once. The source of this sequence is a human donor with active COVID-19. The donor label of this sample is uncertain. Sequencing was carried out using peripheral blood. The V call is TRBV28, the J call TRBJ1-6; D might be TRBD1 (6 bases). CDR3: CASSFTGFYSPLHF. The CDR3 bases are TGTGCCAGCAGTTTTACAGGGTTCTATTCACCCCTCCACTTT.